These 10 T cell receptor beta chains share one sample of origin, sequenced in a study of CD8 T cells in ankylosing spondylitis. TCRdb reprocessed the 5' RACE reads via MiXCR and lists one record per CDR3 protein. This sample has approximately 200,000 distinct CDR3 sequences, with 10% to 15% found just once. The sample taken for sequencing was blood, either unsorted or a sorted T cell fraction (not recorded which). Receptor source: a female donor with ankylosing spondylitis or in good health (not recorded which).

This clonotype was detected many times. The V gene is TRBV10-3, the J gene TRBJ2-5; tentative D call: TRBD1 (6 bases). The CDR3 spans 15 residues. Germline loops: CDR1 ENHRY, CDR2 SYGVKD. V was clipped by 0 bases and J by 2 bases, with 10 bases between them. This CDR3 reads CAISESTGSQETQYF. CDR3 bases: TGTGCCATCAGTGAGTCGACAGGTTCACAAGAGACCCAGTACTTC.

This clonotype came up many times. The chain recombines TRBV29-1 with TRBJ1-2; weak D call: TRBD1 (5 bases). Per the germline V gene, CDR1 is SQVTM and CDR2 is ANQGSEA. Trimming took off 8 bases at V and 1 base at J, with 17 bases between the two ends. The CDR3 sequence is 14 residues long. The CDR3: CSYIRQTDNYGYTF. The CDR3 coding sequence is TGCAGCTACATCAGACAGACAGATAACTATGGCTACACCTTC.

In this sample, this clonotype turned up many times. The V call is TRBV6-4, the J call TRBJ2-2; D call uncertain. V was cut by 6 bases and J by 7 bases, with 9 bases left in between. This CDR3 comprises 12 residues. Germline V gene lookup returns CDR1 MRHNA and CDR2 SNTAGT. The CDR3 loop is CASRLTGGELFF. The CDR3 region has the DNA TGTGCCAGCAGGCTGACTGGCGGGGAGCTGTTTTTT.

The J gene is TRBJ2-7, the V gene TRBV7-2; 7 bases are shared with TRBD2. From germline, CDR1 is SGHTA and CDR2 FQGNSA. The V and J ends lost 5 bases and 3 bases, in that order; junction bases with no gene match: 7. This CDR3 is built from 14 residues. The CDR3 spells CASSLGLVLYEQYF. Here the CDR3 DNA reads TGTGCCAGCAGCCTCGGACTAGTTCTCTACGAGCAGTACTTC.

This clonotype occurred a few times. The rearrangement joins TRBV30 to TRBJ2-6; D might be TRBD1 (6 bases). CDR1 is GTSNPN, CDR2 SVGIG, per germline (reference sequence). This CDR3 region has 19 residues. V was clipped by 5 bases and J by 0 bases, with 23 bases between them. The CDR3 sequence is CAWWSAGAISSSGANVLTF. The CDR3 coding sequence is TGTGCCTGGTGGTCCGCAGGGGCCATATCAAGCTCTGGGGCCAACGTCCTGACTTTC.

In the case of this clonotype: This clone may be a read error of a much larger clone one base away. The DNA of the CDR3 is TGTACCATCAGCGAGGGCACTGAAGCTTTCTTT. Protein: CTISEGTEAFF. The gene calls are TRBV10-3 and TRBJ1-1; D is uncertain. The CDR3 runs 11 residues. CDR1 and CDR2 (germline): ENHRY, SYGVKD.

This clonotype was found a few times. The J gene is TRBJ2-3, the V gene TRBV5-1; maybe TRBD1 (5 bases). The germline gives CDR1 SGHRS, CDR2 YFSETQ. V was pared by 0 bases and J by 2 bases, with 10 bases between. The length of the CDR3 is 15 residues. CDR3 sequence (DNA): TGCGCCAGCAGCTTGGGACAGAGCAACACAGATACGCAGTATTTT. Translation gives CASSLGQSNTDTQYF.

This clonotype was picked up many times. The genes are TRBV27 and TRBJ2-7; D may be TRBD2 (6 bases). The germline V and J ends were trimmed by 6 bases and 6 bases, with 12 bases remaining between them. CDR1 is MNHEY and CDR2 is SMNVEV in the germline V gene (reference sequence). The CDR3 has 12 residues. Here the CDR3 DNA reads TGTGCCAGCAGAGGAGGGTGGTCCGAGCAGTACTTC. It yields the protein CASRGGWSEQYF.

The sample holds many counts of this clonotype. The chain uses TRBV7-2 and TRBJ2-5; 8 bases are shared with TRBD2. The V gene end was trimmed by 3 bases and the J gene end by 5 bases; junction bases not matched to a gene: 5. This CDR3 is built from 14 residues. The germline gives CDR1 SGHTA, CDR2 FQGNSA. The CDR3 loop is CASSFAGGGETQYF. The CDR3 DNA sequence: TGTGCCAGCAGCTTTGCGGGAGGCGGCGAGACCCAGTACTTC.

This clonotype was counted many times. The chain is built from TRBV5-1 and TRBJ2-1; 8 nucleotides agree with TRBD2. From germline, CDR1 is SGHRS and CDR2 YFSETQ. This CDR3 is built from 16 residues. Trimming cost V 5 bases and J 0 bases; bases outside gene matches: 7. The CDR3 sequence is CASRAGSGSSYNEQFF. Written as DNA, the CDR3 is TGCGCCAGCAGGGCAGGAAGCGGGAGCTCCTACAATGAGCAGTTCTTC. Filled out from reference TRBV5-1 and TRBJ2-1, the complete variable domain reads KAGVTQTPRYLIKTRGQQVTLSCSPISGHRSVSWYQQTPGQGLQFLFEYFSETQRNKGNFPGRFSGRQFSNSRSEMNVSTLELGDSALYLCASRAGSGSSYNEQFFGPGTRLTVL.